This passage covers 22 T cell receptor beta chains from one sample sequenced in a study of PD-L1 blockade in urothelial cancer. Time point specified: pretreatment peripheral blood. TCRdb keeps only in-frame clones here, not all; method: immunoSEQ multiplex PCR. The repertoire consists of about 72,000 clones, with around 85% occurring once and the leading ten covering about 15%. The source was PBMCs, collected around atezolizumab (anti-PD-L1) treatment. The receptors originated from a man aged 60 to 75 with urothelial cancer.

V usage is TRBV10-3 and J usage is TRBJ1-3; D may be TRBD1 (6 bases). The germline CDR1 and CDR2 sequences are ENHRY and SYGVKD. Trimming cost V 9 bases and J 0 bases, with 12 bases left between them. The length of the CDR3 is 14 residues. The CDR3 region is CAIRPDSSGNTIYF. For the CDR3, the DNA is TGTGCCATACGCCCGGACAGCTCTGGAAACACCATATATTTT.

The chain couples TRBV7-2 to TRBJ2-3; 12 bases line up with TRBD2. The germline gives CDR1 SGHTA, CDR2 FQGNSA. Trimming took 1 base from V and 6 from J; bases not matched to a gene: 8. This CDR3 has 17 amino acids. The CDR3 loop is CASSLDLAGGPLDTQYF. In DNA, the CDR3 is TGTGCCAGCAGCTTAGACCTAGCGGGGGGGCCGTTGGATACGCAGTATTTT. Full variable domain (rest looked up from reference TRBV7-2 and TRBJ2-3): GAGVSQSPSNKVTEKGKDVELRCDPISGHTALYWYRQSLGQGLEFLIYFQGNSAPDKSGLPSDRFSAERTGGSVSTLTIQRTQQEDSAVYLCASSLDLAGGPLDTQYFGPGTRLTVL.

The chain has TRBV7-2 and TRBJ2-5; 15 nucleotides match TRBD2. V lost 5 bases, J lost 2 bases, and 3 bases stayed unmatched. In germline, CDR1 is SGHTA, CDR2 FQGNSA. The CDR3 runs 16 residues. CDR3 region: CASSQGLAGGQETQYF. The CDR3 DNA is TGTGCCAGCAGCCAAGGACTAGCGGGGGGGCAAGAGACCCAGTACTTC. Filled out from reference TRBV7-2 and TRBJ2-5, the complete variable domain reads GAGVSQSPSNKVTEKGKDVELRCDPISGHTALYWYRQSLGQGLEFLIYFQGNSAPDKSGLPSDRFSAERTGGSVSTLTIQRTQQEDSAVYLCASSQGLAGGQETQYFGPGTRLLVL.

The chain combines TRBV6-5 with TRBJ1-2; 8 bases are shared with TRBD1. With 0 bases clipped from V and 7 bases from J, the junction kept 7 bases outside the gene matches. In germline, CDR1 is MNHEY, CDR2 SVGAGI. This CDR3 is 15 amino acids long. CDR3 loop: CASSYSNTGGGGYTF. CDR3 sequence (DNA): TGTGCCAGCAGTTACTCGAACACAGGGGGAGGTGGCTACACCTTC.

V and J are TRBV5-5 and TRBJ1-2; D may be TRBD1 (5 bases). V dropped 0 bases and J dropped 3 bases, with 12 bases sitting between them. Germline V gene lookup returns CDR1 SGHKS and CDR2 YYEKEE (reference sequence). The length of the CDR3 is 15 residues. CDR3 residues: CASSLGQQPDYGYTF. DNA for the CDR3: TGTGCCAGCAGCTTGGGACAGCAGCCCGACTATGGCTACACCTTC.

The chain recombines TRBV7-2 with TRBJ1-1; D possibly corresponds to TRBD1 (5 bases). V was clipped by 3 bases and J by 3 bases, with 11 bases between them. CDR1 and CDR2 (germline): SGHTA, FQGNSA. The CDR3 sequence is 14 residues long. CDR3 in amino acids: CASSFLQTDTEAFF. In DNA form, the CDR3 reads TGTGCCAGCAGCTTTTTGCAGACAGACACTGAAGCTTTCTTT. Together with reference TRBV7-2 and TRBJ1-1, the CDR3 gives the full variable domain: GAGVSQSPSNKVTEKGKDVELRCDPISGHTALYWYRQSLGQGLEFLIYFQGNSAPDKSGLPSDRFSAERTGGSVSTLTIQRTQQEDSAVYLCASSFLQTDTEAFFGQGTRLTVV.

The chain joins TRBV6-1 to TRBJ1-5; D ambiguous. The CDR3 spans 15 residues. Trimming pared 7 bases from V and 2 bases from J, leaving 15 bases between. Germline V gene lookup returns CDR1 MNHNS and CDR2 SASEGT. DNA for the CDR3: TGTGCCAGCAAAGTCGTAGAGCTGGGCAATCAGCCCCAGCATTTT. This translates into CASKVVELGNQPQHF.

The genes are TRBV19 and TRBJ1-1; 7 bases are shared with TRBD1. CDR1 LNHDA and CDR2 SQIVND come from the germline V gene (reference sequence). The CDR3 sequence is 14 residues long. Trimming cost V 2 bases and J 3 bases; bases outside gene matches: 3. CDR3 sequence: CASSIRGQDTEAFF. Here the CDR3 DNA reads TGTGCCAGTAGTATAAGGGGGCAAGACACTGAAGCTTTCTTT. Full variable domain (outside the CDR3, taken from reference TRBV19 and TRBJ1-1): DGGITQSPKYLFRKEGQNVTLSCEQNLNHDAMYWYRQDPGQGLRLIYYSQIVNDFQKGDIAEGYSVSREKKESFPLTVTSAQKNPTAFYLCASSIRGQDTEAFFGQGTRLTVV.

This chain links TRBV11-2 with TRBJ1-1; maybe TRBD1 (6 bases). CDR1 SGHAT and CDR2 FQNNGV come from the germline V gene. The CDR3 has 14 residues. Deletions cut 5 bases from V and 14 bases from J, with 24 bases between. The DNA for the CDR3 is TGTGCCAGCAGCCCACTTCGCACACAGGGTAGACTATTCTTT. This codes for CASSPLRTQGRLFF. The whole variable domain, remainder taken from reference TRBV11-2 and TRBJ1-1, is EAGVAQSPRYKIIEKRQSVAFWCNPISGHATLYWYQQILGQGPKLLIQFQNNGVVDDSQLPKDRFSAERLKGVDSTLKIQPAKLEDSAVYLCASSPLRTQGRLFFGQGTRLTVV.

V is TRBV27 and J is TRBJ2-7; D is uncertain. This CDR3 has 14 residues. Germline loops: CDR1 MNHEY, CDR2 SMNVEV (reference sequence). Trimming removed 6 bases at V and 0 bases at J, with 12 bases between. DNA for the CDR3: TGTGCCAGCAGGGGCCAAAAGGACTCCTACGAGCAGTACTTC. Protein: CASRGQKDSYEQYF.

The rearrangement joins TRBV2 to TRBJ2-2; TRBD1 matches 8 bases. Germline V gene sequence: CDR1 SNHLY, CDR2 FYNNEI. The length of the CDR3 is 17 residues. The J segment lost 5 bases and the V segment lost 5 bases, leaving 13 bases of the junction unmatched. The CDR3 sequence is CASSHTPAGGGTGELFF. CDR3 nucleotide sequence: TGTGCCAGCAGTCACACCCCCGCAGGGGGCGGGACCGGGGAGCTGTTTTTT.

This clone has more than one count but fewer than ten. This chain links TRBV7-2 with TRBJ2-6; possibly TRBD1 for D (6 bases). Germline V gene sequence: CDR1 SGHTA, CDR2 FQGNSA. Trimming cost V 0 bases and J 0 bases, with 9 bases left between them. The CDR3 runs to 17 residues. The chain's CDR3 is CASSLAGQLSGANVLTF. The CDR3 DNA follows: TGTGCCAGCAGCTTAGCGGGACAACTCTCTGGGGCCAACGTCCTGACTTTC.

V and J are TRBV4-2 and TRBJ2-1, with 8 bases matching TRBD1. Germline V gene lookup returns CDR1 LGHNA and CDR2 YNFKEQ. This CDR3 spans 17 amino acids. V lost 0 bases to trimming and J lost 6 bases; unmatched junction nucleotides: 10. This chain's CDR3 is CASSQEVGRGRPNEQFF. The CDR3 bases are TGTGCCAGCAGCCAAGAGGTGGGCAGGGGGCGCCCCAATGAGCAGTTCTTC.

The chain carries TRBV9 and TRBJ1-2, with D possibly being TRBD1 (5 bases). The germline gives CDR1 SGDLS, CDR2 YYNGEE. Trimming cost V 5 bases and J 2 bases, with 16 bases left between them. The length of the CDR3 is 15 residues. Here the CDR3 DNA reads TGTGCCAGCAGTCCGTGGGGGGTTAAGAACTATGGCTACACCTTC. Translating it yields CASSPWGVKNYGYTF.

The V and J genes are TRBV5-5 and TRBJ1-2; D not resolved. V was pared by 0 bases and J by 4 bases, with 13 bases between. Germline loops: CDR1 SGHKS, CDR2 YYEKEE (reference sequence). The CDR3 consists of 15 residues. The CDR3 sequence is CASSLGTLGGYGYTF. CDR3 nucleotide sequence: TGTGCCAGCAGCTTGGGCACCCTGGGAGGCTATGGCTACACCTTC.

The chain joins TRBV5-5 to TRBJ2-2, with TRBD2 matching 8 bases. There are 16 residues in the CDR3. V lost 3 bases and J lost 3; bases outside the gene matches: 7. Germline V gives CDR1 SGHKS, CDR2 YYEKEE (reference sequence). The CDR3 here is CASSSRGAGDTGELFF. Here the CDR3 DNA reads TGTGCCAGCAGCTCGCGGGGGGCAGGGGACACCGGGGAGCTGTTTTTT.

This rearrangement joins TRBV5-1 to TRBJ2-7, with TRBD1 matching 9 bases. Germline trimming cut 0 bases from V and 5 bases from J; bases unmatched to any gene: 6. Germline V CDR1 and CDR2: SGHRS, YFSETQ. This CDR3 comprises 15 residues. CDR3 in DNA: TGCGCCAGCAGCTTGGTGAGGGACAGGGTCGACGAGCAGTACTTC. Translating it yields CASSLVRDRVDEQYF.

The chain is built from TRBV30 and TRBJ2-7, with no clear D. The CDR3 is made up of 12 amino acids. Germline CDR1 reads GTSNPN; CDR2 reads SVGIG (reference sequence). Trimming left V 2 bases short and J 3 bases short, with 8 bases between. As DNA, the CDR3 is TGTGCCTGGAGTACAGTATTCTACGAGCAGTACTTC. Protein product: CAWSTVFYEQYF.

The CDR3 coding sequence is TGTGCCAGCAGCTTGTGGGCGGGGGGTTACAATGAGCAGTTCTTC. As protein: CASSLWAGGYNEQFF. The gene calls are TRBV5-6 and TRBJ2-1, with TRBD2 matching 8 bases. V was pared by 1 base and J by 4 bases, with 4 bases of the junction left unmatched. Germline V lookup: CDR1 SGHDT, CDR2 YYEEEE. The CDR3 totals 15 residues.

The chain carries TRBV19 and TRBJ1-1; D is perhaps TRBD1 (6 bases). Trimming cost V 1 base and J 6 bases, with 15 bases left between them. The CDR3 length is 15 residues. Looked up from germline, CDR1 is LNHDA and CDR2 is SQIVND (reference sequence). CDR3 in amino acids: CASSIGSTGKAEAFF. In DNA form, the CDR3 reads TGTGCCAGTAGTATAGGGTCCACAGGGAAGGCTGAAGCTTTCTTT.

The J gene is TRBJ1-2, the V gene TRBV11-2, with D possibly being TRBD1 (5 bases). Trimming took 5 bases from V and 3 from J, leaving 10 bases between them. The CDR3 totals 13 residues. CDR1 is SGHAT, CDR2 FQNNGV, per germline. The CDR3 sequence: CASSPGGYYGYTF. The CDR3 region has the DNA TGTGCCAGCAGCCCCGGGGGGTACTATGGCTACACCTTC.

The chain is built from TRBV29-1 and TRBJ1-2, with D maybe TRBD1 (5 bases). This CDR3 has 17 amino acids. Germline CDR1 reads SQVTM; CDR2 reads ANQGSEA. V was trimmed by 0 bases and J by 8 bases, leaving 25 bases between them. The chain's CDR3 is CSVEDVVLSAGVWGYTF. The CDR3 nucleotides are TGCAGCGTTGAAGATGTCGTACTTTCCGCGGGGGTTTGGGGCTACACCTTC.